These 26 T cell receptor beta chains originate from one sample sequenced in a study of blood T cell repertoires in COVID-19. This table comes from immunoSEQ multiplex PCR, and its TCRdb copy is limited to in-frame clones, with some not included. The table includes around 190,000 clones, less than 90% detected once. Material: peripheral blood. Every receptor here comes from a woman in her 70s with COVID-19, enrolled during active disease.

The genes are TRBV4-3 and TRBJ2-7; 9 bases line up with TRBD2. Germline CDR1 reads LGHNA; CDR2 reads YSLEER. V gave up 3 bases and J gave up 3 bases; unmatched junction bases: 6. CDR3 length: 15 amino acids. CDR3: CASSQERLAVYEQYF. The CDR3 DNA reads as TGCGCCAGCAGCCAGGAACGACTAGCGGTCTACGAGCAGTACTTC.

The rearrangement uses TRBV2 and TRBJ2-3, with 9 positions matching TRBD1. J lost 1 base, V lost 9 bases, and 8 bases had no gene match. This CDR3 has 15 residues. Germline-derived CDR1 and CDR2 are SNHLY and FYNNEI. CDR3 residues: CASHPTGGRTDTQYF. CDR3 DNA sequence: TGTGCCAGTCACCCGACAGGGGGGCGCACAGATACGCAGTATTTT.

The rearrangement joins TRBV12-5 to TRBJ2-7, with D hard to call. The CDR3 runs 14 residues. Trimming pared 1 base from V and 3 bases from J, leaving 10 bases between. In germline, CDR1 is LGHNT, CDR2 FRNRAP. CDR3 sequence (DNA): TGTGCTAGTGGTTTGGGCGGTAAAGGCTACGAGCAGTACTTC. It is translated as CASGLGGKGYEQYF.

Concerning this clone: An end of the junction differs from the germline gene, which may be a read error. V usage is TRBV5-1 and J usage is TRBJ2-5, with 9 bases matching TRBD2. The CDR3 runs 17 residues. Per the germline V gene, CDR1 is SGHRS and CDR2 is YFSETQ. The CDR3 coding sequence is TGCGCCCGCAGCTTGGGGCGGGGGGGCGGCCTCCAAGAGACCCAGTACTTC. Its translation is CARSLGRGGGLQETQYF.

The V call is TRBV28, the J call TRBJ2-7; possible D gene TRBD1, 5 bases. The CDR3 length is 12 residues. Looked up from germline, CDR1 is MDHEN and CDR2 is SYDVKM. With 8 bases removed from V and 1 base from J, the gap between germline ends came to 9 bases. CDR3 sequence: CASRTTSYEQYF. CDR3 coding DNA: TGTGCCAGCCGGACAACATCCTACGAGCAGTACTTC.

This clone was recorded once. The DNA for the CDR3 is TGTGCCAGTAGTATTCCGGGACAGGAAAACTATGGCTACACCTTC. It specifies CASSIPGQENYGYTF. This rearrangement joins TRBV19 to TRBJ1-2; 8 bases align to TRBD1. The CDR3 has 15 residues. V trimming: 3 bases; J trimming: 2 bases; junction bases outside the gene matches: 5. Germline CDR1 reads LNHDA; CDR2 reads SQIVND (reference sequence). Full variable domain (outside the CDR3, taken from reference TRBV19 and TRBJ1-2): DGGITQSPKYLFRKEGQNVTLSCEQNLNHDAMYWYRQDPGQGLRLIYYSQIVNDFQKGDIAEGYSVSREKKESFPLTVTSAQKNPTAFYLCASSIPGQENYGYTFGSGTRLTVV.

The chain employs TRBV7-2 and TRBJ1-3, with TRBD1 matching over 9 bases. J lost 4 bases, V lost 5 bases, and 6 bases had no gene match. The CDR3 spans 15 residues. Germline V CDR1 and CDR2: SGHTA, FQGNSA. CDR3 nucleotide sequence: TGTGCCAGCAGCCCAGGACAGGGGAAGGGAAACACCATATATTTT. Protein sequence: CASSPGQGKGNTIYF.

This chain links TRBV7-2 with TRBJ2-1; TRBD1 might be the D (6 bases). Trimming left V 5 bases short and J 4 bases short, with 15 bases between. This CDR3 has 15 residues. Per germline, CDR1 SGHTA and CDR2 FQGNSA. The CDR3 region has the DNA TGTGCCAGCAGCCGGACAGCCACCTCGTACAATGAGCAGTTCTTC. Its protein product is CASSRTATSYNEQFF.

The DNA of the CDR3 is TGTGCCAGCACCCAGACAGGCGGTAATTCACCCCTCCACTTT. Translation gives CASTQTGGNSPLHF. This chain joins TRBV11-2 and TRBJ1-6; D possibly corresponds to TRBD1 (6 bases). The CDR3 extends over 14 amino acids. The V end lost 7 bases, the J end lost 6 bases, and 13 bases lay between the germline ends. The germline V gene encodes CDR1 SGHAT and CDR2 FQNNGV.

The CDR3 protein is CASSQEIGSHSPLHF. The CDR3, as DNA: TGCGCCAGCAGCCAAGAGATTGGCTCTCACTCACCCCTCCACTTT. The V call is TRBV4-1, the J call TRBJ1-6; D is undetermined. There are 15 residues in the CDR3. V lost 0 bases to trimming and J lost 10 bases, with 13 bases between them. Germline V gives CDR1 MGHRA, CDR2 YSYEKL.

The V gene is TRBV7-6, the J gene TRBJ2-3; D might be TRBD2 (6 bases). Trimming removed 5 bases from V and 1 base from J, with 13 bases in between. This CDR3 region has 15 residues. CDR1 and CDR2 from the germline V gene are SGHVS and FNYEAQ. CDR3 sequence: CASSPQRVGTDTQYF. The CDR3 DNA is TGTGCCAGCAGCCCCCAGCGGGTGGGCACAGATACGCAGTATTTT. The full variable domain, its missing parts supplied by reference TRBV7-6 and TRBJ2-3, is GAGVSQSPRYKVTKRGQDVALRCDPISGHVSLYWYRQALGQGPEFLTYFNYEAQQDKSGLPNDRFSAERPEGSISTLTIQRTEQRDSAMYRCASSPQRVGTDTQYFGPGTRLTVL.

The V gene is TRBV4-1, the J gene TRBJ2-7; D remains ambiguous. This CDR3 contains 14 residues. CDR1 is MGHRA, CDR2 YSYEKL, per germline. The V end was cut by 6 bases, the J end by 5 bases, with 17 bases between. CDR3 protein: CASSPSVKVDEQYF. DNA for the CDR3: TGCGCCAGCAGTCCAAGCGTCAAGGTAGACGAGCAGTACTTC.

This chain links TRBV9 with TRBJ2-2; 9 nucleotides agree with TRBD1. Germline loops: CDR1 SGDLS, CDR2 YYNGEE. There are 14 residues in the CDR3. Trimming removed 5 bases from V and 7 bases from J; junction bases left unmatched: 6. The CDR3 is CASRGQGSGGELFF. Here the CDR3 DNA reads TGTGCCAGCAGGGGACAGGGTTCGGGCGGGGAGCTGTTTTTT.

The chain has TRBV7-2 and TRBJ2-3, with D hard to call. CDR1 and CDR2 from the germline V gene are SGHTA and FQGNSA. The length of the CDR3 is 14 residues. V was trimmed by 2 bases and J by 3 bases, leaving 9 bases between them. The CDR3 DNA sequence: TGTGCCAGCAGCTTACCTTACTCAACAGATACGCAGTATTTT. Protein: CASSLPYSTDTQYF. Together with reference TRBV7-2 and TRBJ2-3, the CDR3 gives the full variable domain: GAGVSQSPSNKVTEKGKDVELRCDPISGHTALYWYRQSLGQGLEFLIYFQGNSAPDKSGLPSDRFSAERTGGSVSTLTIQRTQQEDSAVYLCASSLPYSTDTQYFGPGTRLTVL.

This clone was counted once. The chain links TRBV7-2 to TRBJ1-2; 9 bases line up with TRBD1. The CDR3 runs to 16 residues. From germline, CDR1 is SGHTA and CDR2 FQGNSA. Unmatched junction bases numbered 4, after V lost 0 bases and J lost 2 bases. Here the CDR3 DNA reads TGTGCCAGCAGCTTAGCCGGGACAGGGACAAACTATGGCTACACCTTC. Residues: CASSLAGTGTNYGYTF.

This chain links TRBV4-3 with TRBJ2-2; D is unclear. CDR3 length: 16 residues. Germline CDR1 LGHNA, CDR2 YSLEER. Trimming left V 1 base short and J 2 bases short, with 11 bases between. The DNA for the CDR3 is TGCGCCAGCAGCCAAGTCGCAACCAGTAACACCGGGGAGCTGTTTTTT. It yields the protein CASSQVATSNTGELFF.

The chain joins TRBV18 to TRBJ2-1, with 9 bases matching TRBD1. Germline-derived CDR1 and CDR2 are KGHSH and LQKENI. The CDR3 spans 13 residues. The V and J ends lost 7 bases and 7 bases, in that order; junction bases with no gene match: 5. The CDR3 reads CASYKDRGNEQFF. DNA of the CDR3: TGTGCCAGCTACAAGGACAGGGGAAATGAGCAGTTCTTC. Using reference TRBV18 and TRBJ2-1 for the parts outside the CDR3, the full variable domain is NAGVMQNPRHLVRRRGQEARLRCSPMKGHSHVYWYRQLPEEGLKFMVYLQKENIIDESGMPKERFSAEFPKEGPSILRIQQVVRGDSAAYFCASYKDRGNEQFFGPGTRLTVL.

The V call is TRBV12-3 or TRBV12-4, the J call TRBJ1-2; 9 nucleotides line up with TRBD1. The junction had 2 bases not matched to a gene; V was cut back by 5 bases and J by 4 bases. CDR3 size: 13 residues. The DNA of the CDR3 is TGTGCCAGCAGTCTGGACAGGGGCTATGGCTACACCTTC. Translated: CASSLDRGYGYTF.

On this clone: Within the sample, other DNA sequences also encode this same CDR3. The chain has TRBV29-1 and TRBJ2-5, with no clear D. The CDR3 runs to 11 residues. In germline, CDR1 is SQVTM, CDR2 ANQGSEA. V was cut by 4 bases and J by 4 bases, with 7 bases left in between. Written as DNA, the CDR3 is TGCAGCGTTGGGTGGGCAGAGACCCAGTACTTC. This encodes CSVGWAETQYF.

CDR3 nucleotide sequence: TGTGCCAGCAGCAAAAAGACAGGGGAAAAACTGTTTTTT. This translates into CASSKKTGEKLFF. This chain uses TRBV2 with TRBJ1-4; 7 bases line up with TRBD1. Per the germline V gene, CDR1 is SNHLY and CDR2 is FYNNEI. This CDR3 has 13 residues. Trimming cost V 6 bases and J 8 bases; bases outside gene matches: 6.

This clone was picked up a small number of times. The chain combines TRBV7-9 with TRBJ1-2, with D uncertain. From germline, CDR1 is SEHNR and CDR2 FQNEAQ (reference sequence). V was cut by 1 base and J by 7 bases, with 13 bases left in between. CDR3 length equals 14 residues. CDR3 sequence (DNA): TGTGCCAGCAGCTTAGATGGCCAGGCGAGTGGCTACACCTTC. This sequence encodes CASSLDGQASGYTF.

The chain has TRBV28 and TRBJ2-1; 10 bases line up with TRBD2. V dropped 5 bases and J dropped 3; count of bases not matched to a gene: 25. This CDR3 has 22 amino acids. Germline V gives CDR1 MDHEN, CDR2 SYDVKM. Here the CDR3 DNA reads TGTGCCAGCAGTGAAACAATTTCTAGCGGGAGACGGGGTGTGGGCTACTACAATGAGCAGTTCTTC. Protein product: CASSETISSGRRGVGYYNEQFF.

The V call is TRBV9, the J call TRBJ1-1; D unresolved. The CDR3 is 14 residues long. V was shortened by 0 bases and J by 1 base, with 7 bases between the two germline ends. Germline V gene sequence: CDR1 SGDLS, CDR2 YYNGEE. The CDR3 region is CASSVGRENTEAFF. In DNA form, the CDR3 reads TGTGCCAGCAGCGTAGGTCGGGAGAACACTGAAGCTTTCTTT. Full variable domain (missing parts from reference TRBV9 and TRBJ1-1): DSGVTQTPKHLITATGQRVTLRCSPRSGDLSVYWYQQSLDQGLQFLIQYYNGEERAKGNILERFSAQQFPDLHSELNLSSLELGDSALYFCASSVGRENTEAFFGQGTRLTVV.

The chain uses TRBV27 and TRBJ2-7; tentative D call: TRBD1 (5 bases). The V end was cut by 8 bases, the J end by 3 bases, with 14 bases between. The CDR3 spans 13 residues. Germline V gene data show CDR1 as MNHEY and CDR2 as SMNVEV (reference sequence). For the CDR3, the DNA is TGTGCCAGCGGAAGGACATATCTCTACGAGCAGTACTTC. As protein: CASGRTYLYEQYF.

This clone is a singleton in its sample. This chain joins TRBV9 and TRBJ2-7, with 8 nucleotides matching TRBD2. CDR3 length equals 15 residues. V was clipped by 0 bases and J by 5 bases; unmatched bases: 7. Germline V gene lookup returns CDR1 SGDLS and CDR2 YYNGEE. CDR3 in amino acids: CASSVDSGGWNEQYF. The CDR3, as DNA: TGTGCCAGCAGCGTAGACTCGGGAGGGTGGAACGAGCAGTACTTC.

V is TRBV15 and J is TRBJ1-2, with TRBD1 identical over 7 bases. CDR1 and CDR2 (germline): LNHNV, YYDKDF (reference sequence). The CDR3 extends over 14 amino acids. V dropped 1 base and J dropped 8; count of bases not matched to a gene: 7. CDR3 DNA sequence: TGTGCCACCAGCAGAGCTGGACAGGCCTACGGCTACACCTTC. Its protein is CATSRAGQAYGYTF.